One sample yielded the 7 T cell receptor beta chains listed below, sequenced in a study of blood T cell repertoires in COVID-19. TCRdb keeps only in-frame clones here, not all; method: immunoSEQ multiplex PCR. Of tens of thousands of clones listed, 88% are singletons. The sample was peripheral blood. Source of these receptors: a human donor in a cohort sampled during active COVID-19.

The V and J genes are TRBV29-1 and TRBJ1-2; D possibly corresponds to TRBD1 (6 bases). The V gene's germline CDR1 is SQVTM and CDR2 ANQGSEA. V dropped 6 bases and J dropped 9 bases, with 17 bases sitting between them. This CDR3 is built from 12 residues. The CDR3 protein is CSVGDLGASYTF. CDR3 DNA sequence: TGCAGCGTCGGGGATTTGGGGGCGAGCTACACCTTC.

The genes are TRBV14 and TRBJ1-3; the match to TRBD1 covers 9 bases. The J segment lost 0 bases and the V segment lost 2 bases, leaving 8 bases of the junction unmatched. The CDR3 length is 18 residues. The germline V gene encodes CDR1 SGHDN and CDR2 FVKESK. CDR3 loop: CASSQYPGQGVSGNTIYF. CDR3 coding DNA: TGTGCCAGCAGCCAATATCCGGGACAGGGCGTCTCTGGAAACACCATATATTTT.

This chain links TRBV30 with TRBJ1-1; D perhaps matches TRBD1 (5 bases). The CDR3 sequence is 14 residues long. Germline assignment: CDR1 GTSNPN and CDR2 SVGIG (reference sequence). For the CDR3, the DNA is TGTGCTCATATCCCGGGGGGAGGTCTCGCTGAAGCTTTCTTT. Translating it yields CAHIPGGGLAEAFF. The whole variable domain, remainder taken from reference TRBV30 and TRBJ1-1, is SQTIHQWPATLVQPVGSPLSLECTVEGTSNPNLYWYRQAAGRGLQLLFYSVGIGQISSEVPQNLSASRPQDRQFILSSKKLLLSDSGFYLCAHIPGGGLAEAFFGQGTRLTVV.

CDR3 DNA sequence: TGTGCCAGCCATAGCACAGATACGCAGTATTTT. It translates to CASHSTDTQYF. The rearrangement joins TRBV28 to TRBJ2-3; no firm D call. This CDR3 spans 11 amino acids. CDR1 is MDHEN and CDR2 is SYDVKM in the germline V gene. Trimming left V 8 bases short and J 0 bases short, with 3 bases between. The full variable domain, completed using reference TRBV28 and TRBJ2-3, is DVKVTQSSRYLVKRTGEKVFLECVQDMDHENMFWYRQDPGLGLRLIYFSYDVKMKEKGDIPEGYSVSREKKERFSLILESASTNQTSMYLCASHSTDTQYFGPGTRLTVL.

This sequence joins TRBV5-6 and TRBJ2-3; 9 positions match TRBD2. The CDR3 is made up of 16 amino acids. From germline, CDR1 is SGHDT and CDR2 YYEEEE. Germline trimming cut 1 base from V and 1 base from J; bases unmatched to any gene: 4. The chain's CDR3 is CASSLLRGGRTDTQYF. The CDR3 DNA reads TGTGCCAGCAGCTTGCTGCGGGGGGGTCGCACAGATACGCAGTATTTT. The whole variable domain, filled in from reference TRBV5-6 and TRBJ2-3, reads DAGVTQSPTHLIKTRGQQVTLRCSPKSGHDTVSWYQQALGQGPQFIFQYYEEEERQRGNFPDRFSGHQFPNYSSELNVNALLLGDSALYLCASSLLRGGRTDTQYFGPGTRLTVL.

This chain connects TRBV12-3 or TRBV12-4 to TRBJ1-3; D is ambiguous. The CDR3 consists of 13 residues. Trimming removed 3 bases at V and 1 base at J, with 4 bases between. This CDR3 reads CASSFGSGNTIYF. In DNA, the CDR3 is TGTGCCAGCAGTTTCGGGTCTGGAAACACCATATATTTT.

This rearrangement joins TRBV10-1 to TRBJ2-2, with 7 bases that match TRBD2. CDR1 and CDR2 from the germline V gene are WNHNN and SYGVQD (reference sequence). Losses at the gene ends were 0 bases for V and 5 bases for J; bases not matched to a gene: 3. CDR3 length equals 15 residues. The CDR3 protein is CASSESPGGTGELFF. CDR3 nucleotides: TGCGCCAGCAGTGAGTCTCCGGGAGGAACCGGGGAGCTGTTTTTT.